Given below is one T cell receptor (beta chain) in context. The antigen remains unidentified. This PCR relied on a set of 60 Vbeta primers and 13 Jbeta primers. The method was immunoSEQ multiplex PCR; TCRdb's version includes in-frame clones alone and lacks a portion of them. The sample has under 150,000 clones, nearly 80% seen once. The data were obtained in a study of cytomegalovirus exposure and HLA in healthy donors. Notes on the study in general: Among the sequence variants, a highly shared cluster was likely an artifact of sequencing.

The CDR3 contains 15 residues. CDR1 and CDR2 from the germline V gene are SGHTA and FQGNSA. J gave up 4 bases and V 5 bases, and 5 bases lay outside the gene matches. This receptor was taken from a male donor in good health and CMV-seronegative. The chain combines TRBV7-2 with TRBJ2-3; TRBD2 agrees at 11 bases. The sample was PBMCs. In DNA form, the CDR3 reads TGTGCCAGCAGCGGTAGCGGGGGGGCTGCAGATACGCAGTATTTT. It translates to CASSGSGGAADTQYF.